This is a list of T cell receptor beta chains from one sample in a study of OX40 agonist ivuxolimab in advanced cancers. Profiling relied on immunoSEQ multiplex PCR, and the TCRdb table lists in-frame clones only, not all of them. This sample has tens of thousands of clones; around 84% occur once, and the top ten carry around 2.3%. Sequencing used CD4+ or CD8+ T cells sorted from blood, obtained in a trial of the OX40 agonist ivuxolimab. These receptors originate from an adult with an advanced solid tumor such as melanoma, head and neck, liver or kidney cancer. CDR3s include the opening cysteine and the closing phenylalanine or tryptophan. D genes are given only for firm matches. A clone size is listed for some rows: how often the clone was seen (once, few, many), or a class if it is expanded.

v_gene,abundance,d_gene,j_gene,CDR3nt,CDR3aa
TRBV14,.,.,TRBJ2-7,TGTGCCAGCAGCCCCCAGTCCTACGAGCAGTACTTC,CASSPQSYEQYF
TRBV6-1,.,TRBD2,TRBJ2-5,TGTGCCAGCAGTGAATGGGCTAGCGGGGGTTACGAGACCCAGTACTTC,CASSEWASGGYETQYF
TRBV7-9,.,.,TRBJ2-2,TGTGCCAGCAGCTTAACGCGTTTGGACACCGGGGAGCTGTTTTTT,CASSLTRLDTGELFF
TRBV9,.,TRBD2,TRBJ2-5,TGTGCCAGCAGCGGGAGGACTAGCGGAGGGGGGGAAGAGACCCAGTACTTC,CASSGRTSGGGEETQYF
TRBV9,.,.,TRBJ1-2,TGTGCCAGCAGCGCAGTAGGGACCGCGGCCGGCTACACCTTC,CASSAVGTAAGYTF
TRBV9,.,.,TRBJ1-1,TGTGCCAGCAGCGTAGAGGGACCTACTGAAGCTTTCTTT,CASSVEGPTEAFF
TRBV6-5,.,.,TRBJ2-1,TGTGCCAGCATGCCAAGGGGGGGGGACTACAATGAGCAGTTCTTC,CASMPRGGDYNEQFF
TRBV6-5,few,.,TRBJ1-3,TGTGCCAGCAAGTCGGGGTCGTACTCTGGAAACACCATATATTTT,CASKSGSYSGNTIYF
TRBV5-5,once,TRBD2,TRBJ2-1,TGTGCCAGCAGCCCGGCTTTTAGCGGGAGGGACAATGAGCAGTTCTTC,CASSPAFSGRDNEQFF
TRBV7-9,.,.,TRBJ2-3,TGTGCCAGCAGGGGACGACAGGGCACAGATACGCAGTATTTT,CASRGRQGTDTQYF
TRBV10-3,once,TRBD2,TRBJ2-3,TGTGCCACCGCTAGCGGGGTAAACACAGATACGCAGTATTTT,CATASGVNTDTQYF
TRBV9,.,TRBD1,TRBJ2-7,TGTGCCAGCAGCGAGGGGACAGGAATTTACGAGCAGTACTTC,CASSEGTGIYEQYF
TRBV7-9,.,TRBD1,TRBJ1-6,TGTGCCAGCAGCCTAATTCCGGGACAGGGAAATTCACCCCTCCACTTT,CASSLIPGQGNSPLHF
TRBV7-2,.,TRBD2,TRBJ2-7,TGTGCCAGCAGCTCCTTAGCGGGAGCGGGCTACGAGCAGTACTTC,CASSSLAGAGYEQYF
TRBV6-6,.,TRBD1,TRBJ1-2,TGTGCCAGCAGTCGCTATGGGACAGAGACATACTTC,CASSRYGTETYF
TRBV11-1,.,.,TRBJ2-7,TGTGCCAGCAGCTTAGCGCCGGGGAGTACCTACGAGCAGTACTTC,CASSLAPGSTYEQYF
TRBV19,.,.,TRBJ1-6,TGTGCCAGTAGTATAGCCGGGCTTAATTCACCCCTCCACTTT,CASSIAGLNSPLHF
TRBV30,.,TRBD1,TRBJ2-7,TGTGCCTGGAGTGTAGAGGGGGCAACCCGCTCCTACGAGCAGTACTTC,CAWSVEGATRSYEQYF
TRBV30,many,.,TRBJ1-2,TGTGCCTGTCCCGGGAACTATGGCTACACCTTC,CACPGNYGYTF
TRBV4-2,.,.,TRBJ1-1,TGTGCCAGCAGCCGGAGACAGACCAAGAACACTGAAGCTTTCTTT,CASSRRQTKNTEAFF
TRBV7-9,.,TRBD2,TRBJ2-1,TGTGCCAGCAGCTCCACTAGCGGGAGAAGGGATGAGCAGTTCTTC,CASSSTSGRRDEQFF
TRBV6-6,.,TRBD1,TRBJ1-5,TGTGCCAGCGGACAGGGATTCGGGCAGCCCCAGCATTTT,CASGQGFGQPQHF
TRBV9,.,.,TRBJ1-1,TGTGCCAGCAGCGTACTGAGAGAGAACACTGAAGCTTTCTTT,CASSVLRENTEAFF
TRBV6-5,.,.,TRBJ1-3,TGTGCCAGCAGTTACAAGGGAATCGCCGGAAACACCATATATTTT,CASSYKGIAGNTIYF
TRBV7-2,.,.,TRBJ1-1,TGTGCCAGCAGCCCCCGAGTCAACGGGAACACTGAAGCTTTCTTT,CASSPRVNGNTEAFF
TRBV30,.,.,TRBJ2-7,TGTGCCTGGACTGTTAGCTCCTACGAGCAGTACTTC,CAWTVSSYEQYF
TRBV2,.,.,TRBJ1-3,TGTGCCAGCAGTTTAAATCAGGGCCCATCTGGAAACACCATATATTTT,CASSLNQGPSGNTIYF
TRBV9,.,.,TRBJ2-2,TGTGCCAGCAGCCCCCACACCGGGGAGCTGTTTTTT,CASSPHTGELFF
TRBV23-1,.,TRBD1,TRBJ1-2,TGCGCCAGCAGTCATCCAGGGGGTGCCGGCTATGGCTACACCTTC,CASSHPGGAGYGYTF
TRBV6-5,.,.,TRBJ2-7,TGTGCCAGCAGTTACGGGGCAGGGGCGGCCTACGAGCAGTACTTC,CASSYGAGAAYEQYF
TRBV6-1,once,.,TRBJ2-3,TGTGCCAGCAGTGAAAGGCTTCTTCTCACAGATACGCAGTATTTT,CASSERLLLTDTQYF
TRBV5-1,.,.,TRBJ2-3,TGCGCCAGCAGCTTTAGCGGTGGCACAGATACGCAGTATTTT,CASSFSGGTDTQYF
TRBV9,.,TRBD2,TRBJ2-2,TGTGCCAGCAGCGTACTAGCGGGGGGGTACACCGGGGAGCTGTTTTTT,CASSVLAGGYTGELFF
TRBV11-2,.,.,TRBJ1-1,TGTGCCAGCAGCTTAAAGGGGGACACTGAAGCTTTCTTT,CASSLKGDTEAFF
TRBV19,.,TRBD2,TRBJ2-2,TGTGCCAGTAGTACCTATAGCGGGGGAGGCACCGGGGAGCTGTTTTTT,CASSTYSGGGTGELFF
TRBV7-3,.,.,TRBJ1-1,TGTGCCAGCAGCTTAATTGGGGAGTGGACTGAAGCTTTCTTT,CASSLIGEWTEAFF
TRBV5-4,.,.,TRBJ2-3,TGTGCCAGCAGCCTCTTGCAGGGGCGAGAGCAGTATTTT,CASSLLQGREQYF
TRBV4-3,.,TRBD1,TRBJ1-1,TGCGCCAGCAGCTTACGGACAGGGCGTTTGATGAACACTGAAGCTTTCTTT,CASSLRTGRLMNTEAFF
TRBV19,.,TRBD2,TRBJ2-1,TGTGCCAGTGGGGGAGGCGGGAGTGGGTACAATGAGCAGTTCTTC,CASGGGGSGYNEQFF
TRBV10-3,.,TRBD1,TRBJ1-2,TGTGCCATCAGTGAGGGACAGGGGGCTTATGGCTACACCTTC,CAISEGQGAYGYTF
TRBV4-1,.,TRBD1,TRBJ2-1,TGCGCCAGCAGCCATTCCCGAGACAGGGGGCTAGGTGAGCAGTTCTTC,CASSHSRDRGLGEQFF
TRBV30,.,TRBD1,TRBJ1-5,TGTGCCTGGACTGGGGCAGGGGGTTTGAAGCCCCAGCATTTT,CAWTGAGGLKPQHF
TRBV19,.,.,TRBJ1-3,TGTGCCAGTAGGACAGGCACGGTGGGAGGAAACACCATATATTTT,CASRTGTVGGNTIYF
TRBV7-8,.,.,TRBJ2-6,TGTGCCACCCCTGCTGGGGCCAACGTCCTGACTTTC,CATPAGANVLTF
TRBV15,.,.,TRBJ1-2,TGTGCCACCAGCAGACTTTCGGGCTATGGCTACACCTTC,CATSRLSGYGYTF